This T cell receptor beta chain was identified during a study of blood T cell repertoires in COVID-19. Study in general: Spain, Italy and the United States supplied samples that represented acute and convalescent COVID-19. PBMCs, B-cell-depleted T cells, or T cells provided the cDNA or gDNA that made up the material.

V gave up 4 bases and J gave up 3 bases, with 6 bases separating them. The V gene's germline CDR1 is LNHNV and CDR2 YYDKDF (reference sequence). The CDR3 is 12 amino acids. In the source study's methods: Cell counts per sample came from amplifying reference gene primers. Method: immunoSEQ multiplex PCR; TCRdb's copy keeps in-frame clones and lacks some. V, J and clone size were drawn from that table, and D and trimming were deduced from the DNA. Among fewer than 90,000 clones listed, approximately 80% were seen once. Sequencing was carried out using peripheral blood. This sequence joins TRBV15 and TRBJ2-5; D perhaps matches TRBD1 (5 bases). The TCR originated in a man aged 45 to 65 with acute or convalescent COVID-19. CDR3 sequence (DNA): TGTGCCACCAGCAAACAGGAAGAGACCCAGTACTTC. It specifies CATSKQEETQYF.